This TCR beta chain was sequenced during a study of shared clonotypes between healthy human individuals. Donors were healthy HIV-negative adults without recently reported acute infections or vaccinations. This CDR3 spans 16 amino acids. Germline V lookup: CDR1 SEHNR, CDR2 FQNEAQ (reference sequence). Trimming cost V 5 bases and J 10 bases; bases outside gene matches: 12. Assay used: immunoSEQ multiplex PCR; TCRdb lists only in-frame clones, some missing. The repertoire holds a few million clones, with roughly nine tenths as singletons. Material: naive CD4+ T cells sorted from blood. The subset here: CD45RA+ positively selected. The TCR originated in a man in his late teens or twenties in good health. The chain carries TRBV7-9 and TRBJ2-1, with 12 positions matching TRBD2. As DNA, the CDR3 is TGTGCCAGCAGCCCCCAAGGACTAGCGGGGAGGGGGGAGCAGTTCTTC. Translation gives CASSPQGLAGRGEQFF.